This T cell receptor (beta chain) was profiled in a study of CD8+ T cells in alopecia areata. The V gene's germline CDR1 is SGHTA and CDR2 FQGNSA. V was pared by 8 bases and J by 3 bases, with 23 bases between. The CDR3 runs 16 residues. This clone has only one observation. Following RNA extraction, reverse transcription yielded cDNA that acted as the sequencing template. Sequenced by immunoSEQ multiplex PCR; TCRdb stores in-frame clones only, minus some. The sample shows 200,000 to 250,000 clones, roughly 64% of them seen only once. This sample's treatment: oral pan-JAK inhibitor, 5-10 mg twice daily. Peripheral blood samples and lesional scalp punch biopsies were obtained from alopecia areata patients.

This sequence originates from a human donor with alopecia areata. The chain links TRBV7-2 to TRBJ2-7; D possibly matches TRBD1 or TRBD2 (6 bases each). Material: CD4+ T cells sorted from blood, obtained at week 4, from a patient treated with tofacitinib. Here the CDR3 DNA reads TGTGCCAGCCGGTCAGGGGTGGCGGGGAGTGTCTACGAGCAGTACTTC. Translated: CASRSGVAGSVYEQYF.